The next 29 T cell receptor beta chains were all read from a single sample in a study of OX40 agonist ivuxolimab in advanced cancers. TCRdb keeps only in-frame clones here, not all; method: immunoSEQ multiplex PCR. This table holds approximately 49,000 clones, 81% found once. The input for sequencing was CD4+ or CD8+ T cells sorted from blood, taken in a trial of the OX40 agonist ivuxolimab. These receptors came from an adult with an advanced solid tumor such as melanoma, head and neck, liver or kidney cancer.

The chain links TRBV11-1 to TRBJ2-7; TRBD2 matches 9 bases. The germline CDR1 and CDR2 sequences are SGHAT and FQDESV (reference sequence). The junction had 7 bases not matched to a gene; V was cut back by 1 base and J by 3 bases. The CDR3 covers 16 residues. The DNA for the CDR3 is TGTGCCAGCAGCTTAGATGCGGGAGGGCCCCACTACGAGCAGTACTTC. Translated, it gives CASSLDAGGPHYEQYF.

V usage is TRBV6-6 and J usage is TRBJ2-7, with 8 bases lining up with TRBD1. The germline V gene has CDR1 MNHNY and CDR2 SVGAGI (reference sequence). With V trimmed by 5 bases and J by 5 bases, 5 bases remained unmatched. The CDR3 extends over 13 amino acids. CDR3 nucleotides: TGTGCCAGCAGTCCCCAGGACAGGGACGAGCAGTACTTC. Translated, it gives CASSPQDRDEQYF.

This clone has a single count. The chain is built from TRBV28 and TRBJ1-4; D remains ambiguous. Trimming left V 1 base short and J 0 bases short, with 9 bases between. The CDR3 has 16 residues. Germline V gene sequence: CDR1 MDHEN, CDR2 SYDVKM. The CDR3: CASSLYTAATNEKLFF. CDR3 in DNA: TGTGCCAGCAGTTTATACACAGCAGCAACTAATGAAAAACTGTTTTTT.

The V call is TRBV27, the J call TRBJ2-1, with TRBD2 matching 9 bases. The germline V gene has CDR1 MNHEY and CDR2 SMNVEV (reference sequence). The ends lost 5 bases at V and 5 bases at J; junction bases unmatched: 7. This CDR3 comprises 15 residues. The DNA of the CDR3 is TGTGCCAGCAGTCCCCCAGCGGGGGGCCACAATGAGCAGTTCTTC. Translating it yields CASSPPAGGHNEQFF.

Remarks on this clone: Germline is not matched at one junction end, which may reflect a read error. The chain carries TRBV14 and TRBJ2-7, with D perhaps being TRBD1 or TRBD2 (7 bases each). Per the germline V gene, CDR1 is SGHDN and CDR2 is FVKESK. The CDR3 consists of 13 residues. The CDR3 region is CASSQEAGGDANF. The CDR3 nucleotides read TGTGCCAGCAGCCAAGAAGCAGGGGGGGATGCGAACTTC.

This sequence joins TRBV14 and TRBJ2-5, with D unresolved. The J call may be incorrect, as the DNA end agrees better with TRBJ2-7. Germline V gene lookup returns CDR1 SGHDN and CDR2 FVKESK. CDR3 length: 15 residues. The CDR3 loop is CASSQDENMNDEQYF. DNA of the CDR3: TGTGCCAGCAGCCAAGATGAAAACATGAACGACGAGCAGTACTTC.

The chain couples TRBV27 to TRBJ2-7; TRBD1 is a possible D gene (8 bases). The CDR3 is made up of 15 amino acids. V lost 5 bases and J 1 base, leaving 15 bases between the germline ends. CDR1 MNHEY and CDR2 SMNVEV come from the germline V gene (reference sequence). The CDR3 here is CASSRTGGESYEQYF. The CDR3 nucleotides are TGTGCCAGCAGTCGTACAGGGGGGGAATCCTACGAGCAGTACTTC.

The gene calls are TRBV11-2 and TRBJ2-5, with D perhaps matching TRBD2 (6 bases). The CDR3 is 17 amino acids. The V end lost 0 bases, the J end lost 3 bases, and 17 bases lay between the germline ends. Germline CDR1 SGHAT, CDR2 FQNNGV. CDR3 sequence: CASSLDSFLEGEETQYF. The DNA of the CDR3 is TGTGCCAGCAGCTTAGACTCCTTTTTGGAGGGAGAAGAGACCCAGTACTTC.

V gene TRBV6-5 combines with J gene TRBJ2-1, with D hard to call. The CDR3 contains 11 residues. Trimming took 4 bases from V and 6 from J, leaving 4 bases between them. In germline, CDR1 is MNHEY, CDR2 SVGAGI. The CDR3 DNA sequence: TGTGCCAGCAGTTTTACCAATGAGCAGTTCTTC. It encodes CASSFTNEQFF.

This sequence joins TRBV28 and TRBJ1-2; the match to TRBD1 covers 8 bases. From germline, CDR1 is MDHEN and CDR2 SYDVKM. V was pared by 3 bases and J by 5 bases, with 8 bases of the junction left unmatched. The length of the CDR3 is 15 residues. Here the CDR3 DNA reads TGTGCCAGCAGTTTTCGGACAGGGTGGAGGTATGGCTACACCTTC. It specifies CASSFRTGWRYGYTF.

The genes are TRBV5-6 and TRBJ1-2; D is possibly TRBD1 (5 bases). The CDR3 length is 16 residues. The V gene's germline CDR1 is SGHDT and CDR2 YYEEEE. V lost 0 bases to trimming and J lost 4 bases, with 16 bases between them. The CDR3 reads CASSLERDLGIYGYTF. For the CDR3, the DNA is TGTGCCAGCAGCTTGGAGAGGGACCTCGGGATCTATGGCTACACCTTC. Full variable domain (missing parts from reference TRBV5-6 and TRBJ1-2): DAGVTQSPTHLIKTRGQQVTLRCSPKSGHDTVSWYQQALGQGPQFIFQYYEEEERQRGNFPDRFSGHQFPNYSSELNVNALLLGDSALYLCASSLERDLGIYGYTFGSGTRLTVV.

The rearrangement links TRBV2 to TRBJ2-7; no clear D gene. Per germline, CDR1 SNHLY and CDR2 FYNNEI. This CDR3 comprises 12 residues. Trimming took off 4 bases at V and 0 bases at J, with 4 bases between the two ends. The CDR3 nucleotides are TGTGCCAGCAGTGCGCGCTCCTACGAGCAGTACTTC. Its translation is CASSARSYEQYF.

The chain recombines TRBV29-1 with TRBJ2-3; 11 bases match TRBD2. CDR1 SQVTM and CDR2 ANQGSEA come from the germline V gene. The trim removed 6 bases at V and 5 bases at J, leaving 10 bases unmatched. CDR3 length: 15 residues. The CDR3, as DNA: TGCAGCGTGATTAGAACTAGCGGGGGTGGAGATACGCAGTATTTT. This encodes CSVIRTSGGGDTQYF.

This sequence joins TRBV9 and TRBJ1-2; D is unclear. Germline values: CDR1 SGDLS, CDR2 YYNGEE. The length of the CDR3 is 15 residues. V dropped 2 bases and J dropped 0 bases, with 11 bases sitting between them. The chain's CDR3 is CASSVPAAANYGYTF. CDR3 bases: TGTGCCAGCAGCGTCCCGGCGGCAGCTAACTATGGCTACACCTTC. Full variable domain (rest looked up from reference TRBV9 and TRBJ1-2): DSGVTQTPKHLITATGQRVTLRCSPRSGDLSVYWYQQSLDQGLQFLIQYYNGEERAKGNILERFSAQQFPDLHSELNLSSLELGDSALYFCASSVPAAANYGYTFGSGTRLTVV.

The CDR3 is CASSFTENTEAFF. The DNA of the CDR3 is TGTGCCAGCAGCTTTACAGAGAACACTGAAGCTTTCTTT. The rearrangement uses TRBV5-5 and TRBJ1-1, with unresolved D. The V and J ends lost 2 bases and 1 base respectively, with 6 bases between them. Germline lookup yields CDR1 SGHKS and CDR2 YYEKEE (reference sequence). The CDR3 covers 13 residues. Based on the CDR3 plus reference TRBV5-5 and TRBJ1-1, the full variable domain is DAGVTQSPTHLIKTRGQQVTLRCSPISGHKSVSWYQQVLGQGPQFIFQYYEKEERGRGNFPDRFSARQFPNYSSELNVNALLLGDSALYLCASSFTENTEAFFGQGTRLTVV.

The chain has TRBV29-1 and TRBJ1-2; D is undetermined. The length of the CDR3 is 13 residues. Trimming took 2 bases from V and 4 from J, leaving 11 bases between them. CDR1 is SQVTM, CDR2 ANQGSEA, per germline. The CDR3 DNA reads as TGCAGCGTTGAAATTGATTACCCCTATGGCTACACCTTC. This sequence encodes CSVEIDYPYGYTF.

CDR3 sequence: CASSPQNTGELFF. CDR3 bases: TGTGCCAGCAGCCCTCAGAACACCGGGGAGCTGTTTTTT. V usage is TRBV27 and J usage is TRBJ2-2; D is ambiguous. The CDR3 is made up of 13 amino acids. Looked up from germline, CDR1 is MNHEY and CDR2 is SMNVEV (reference sequence). Trimming removed 6 bases at V and 1 base at J, with 6 bases between.

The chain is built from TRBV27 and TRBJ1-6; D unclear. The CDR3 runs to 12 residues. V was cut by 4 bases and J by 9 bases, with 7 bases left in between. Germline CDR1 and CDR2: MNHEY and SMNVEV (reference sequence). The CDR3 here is CASSYPGSPLHF. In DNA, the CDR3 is TGTGCCAGCAGTTATCCTGGTTCACCCCTCCACTTT.

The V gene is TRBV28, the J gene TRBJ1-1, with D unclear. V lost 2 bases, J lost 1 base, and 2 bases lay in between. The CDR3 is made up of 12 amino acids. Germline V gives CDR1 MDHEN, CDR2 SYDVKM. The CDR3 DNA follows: TGTGCCAGCAGTTTAGAGAACACTGAAGCTTTCTTT. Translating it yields CASSLENTEAFF.

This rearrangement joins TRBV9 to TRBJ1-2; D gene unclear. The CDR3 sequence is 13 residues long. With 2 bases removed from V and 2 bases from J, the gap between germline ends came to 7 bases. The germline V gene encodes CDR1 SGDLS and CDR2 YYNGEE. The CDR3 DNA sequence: TGTGCCAGCAGCGTGGGAGTGAACTATGGCTACACCTTC. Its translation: CASSVGVNYGYTF.

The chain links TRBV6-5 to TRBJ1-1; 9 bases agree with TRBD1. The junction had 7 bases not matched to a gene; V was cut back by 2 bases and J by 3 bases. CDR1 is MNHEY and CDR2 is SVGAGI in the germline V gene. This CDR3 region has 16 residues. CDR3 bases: TGTGCCAGCAGTTACCCCACGGACAGGGGTGACACTGAAGCTTTCTTT. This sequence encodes CASSYPTDRGDTEAFF.

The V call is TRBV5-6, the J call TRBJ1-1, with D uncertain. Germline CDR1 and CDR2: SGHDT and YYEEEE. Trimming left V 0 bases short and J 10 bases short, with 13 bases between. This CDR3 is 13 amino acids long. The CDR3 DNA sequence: TGTGCCAGCAGCTTGGGTGACTTAGAGGGAGCTTTCTTT. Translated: CASSLGDLEGAFF.

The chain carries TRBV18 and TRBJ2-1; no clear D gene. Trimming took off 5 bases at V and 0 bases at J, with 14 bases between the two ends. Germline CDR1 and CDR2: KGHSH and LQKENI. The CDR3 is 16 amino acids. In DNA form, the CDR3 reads TGTGCCAGCTCATCCCCGGCGGAGAGCTCCTACAATGAGCAGTTCTTC. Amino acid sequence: CASSSPAESSYNEQFF.

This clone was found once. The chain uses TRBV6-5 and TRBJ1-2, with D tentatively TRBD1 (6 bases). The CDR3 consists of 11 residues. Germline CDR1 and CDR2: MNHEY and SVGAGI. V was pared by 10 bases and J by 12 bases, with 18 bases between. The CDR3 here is CATSGGGPHTF. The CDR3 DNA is TGTGCCACCTCCGGGGGCGGGCCCCACACCTTC.

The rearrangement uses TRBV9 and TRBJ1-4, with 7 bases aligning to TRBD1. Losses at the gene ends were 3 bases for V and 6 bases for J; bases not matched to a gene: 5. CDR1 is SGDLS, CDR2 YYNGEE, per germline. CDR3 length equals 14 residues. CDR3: CASSATGFDEKLFF. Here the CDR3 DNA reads TGTGCCAGCAGCGCGACAGGGTTTGATGAAAAACTGTTTTTT.

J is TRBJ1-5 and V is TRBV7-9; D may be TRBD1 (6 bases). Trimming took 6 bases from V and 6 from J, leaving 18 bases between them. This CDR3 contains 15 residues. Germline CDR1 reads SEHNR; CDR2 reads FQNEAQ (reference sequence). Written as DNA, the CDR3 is TGTGCCAGCAGTCCGAGGGGGGGCGGGAGTCAGCCCCAGCATTTT. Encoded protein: CASSPRGGGSQPQHF.

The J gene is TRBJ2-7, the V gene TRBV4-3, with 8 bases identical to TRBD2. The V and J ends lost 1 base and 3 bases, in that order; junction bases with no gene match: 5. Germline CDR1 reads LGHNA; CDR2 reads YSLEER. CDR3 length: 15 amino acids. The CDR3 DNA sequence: TGCGCCAGCAGCCAAGGTCGGGGGGGCTACTACGAGCAGTACTTC. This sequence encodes CASSQGRGGYYEQYF.

DNA for the CDR3: TGTGCCAGCAGCTTAGATCTAAGCGGACAGATTGATGGCTACACCTTC. It specifies CASSLDLSGQIDGYTF. This chain links TRBV11-2 with TRBJ1-2, with a weak D call TRBD1 (6 bases). CDR1 is SGHAT and CDR2 is FQNNGV in the germline V gene. The length of the CDR3 is 16 residues. V dropped 0 bases and J dropped 6 bases, with 17 bases sitting between them.

As DNA, the CDR3 is TGTGCCAGCAGCCCTATGACAGGGGATAGCAATCAGCCCCAGCATTTT. Translating gives CASSPMTGDSNQPQHF. The genes are TRBV7-6 and TRBJ1-5; 8 bases are a match to TRBD1. The CDR3 consists of 16 residues. J gave up 0 bases and V 5 bases, and 6 bases lay outside the gene matches. CDR1 and CDR2 from the germline V gene are SGHVS and FNYEAQ. The variable domain in full, completed from reference TRBV7-6 and TRBJ1-5, reads GAGVSQSPRYKVTKRGQDVALRCDPISGHVSLYWYRQALGQGPEFLTYFNYEAQQDKSGLPNDRFSAERPEGSISTLTIQRTEQRDSAMYRCASSPMTGDSNQPQHFGDGTRLSIL.